These 25 T cell receptor beta chains share one sample of origin, sequenced in a study of blood T cell repertoires in COVID-19. The data were produced by immunoSEQ multiplex PCR, yet TCRdb's version contains in-frame clones alone and is incomplete. The table lists over 200,000 clones, over 80% of them singletons, with around 1.3% in the top ten. Sequenced input: peripheral blood. Receptor source: a woman under 40 with COVID-19, enrolled during active disease.

The genes are TRBV6-6 and TRBJ2-3; a weak D match, TRBD1 (6 bases). Germline-derived CDR1 and CDR2 are MNHNY and SVGAGI (reference sequence). The CDR3 is 16 residues long. Between the trimmed V and J ends, which lost 6 bases and 1 base, there was a span of 17 bases. CDR3 bases: TGTGCCAGCAGGGACCCTTCTCGACAGGGCACAGATACGCAGTATTTT. Its protein product is CASRDPSRQGTDTQYF.

A single count supports this clone. The chain employs TRBV6-6 and TRBJ2-6; D not certain. The V gene lost 6 bases and the J gene lost 7 bases, with 4 bases spanning the gap. Germline CDR1 MNHNY, CDR2 SVGAGI (reference sequence). CDR3 length: 11 amino acids. CDR3 DNA: TGTGCCAGCAGCCCAGCCAACGTCCTGACTTTC. This translates into CASSPANVLTF.

This clone was detected a few times. The chain has TRBV30 and TRBJ1-2; D gene unclear. Trimming pared 1 base from V and 5 bases from J, leaving 8 bases between. Looked up from germline, CDR1 is GTSNPN and CDR2 is SVGIG (reference sequence). The CDR3 loop spans 12 amino acids. The chain's CDR3 is CAWSAVSYGYTF. The DNA of the CDR3 is TGTGCCTGGAGTGCAGTCTCGTATGGCTACACCTTC.

The chain links TRBV5-1 to TRBJ1-2, with 7 positions matching TRBD1. The CDR3 loop spans 14 amino acids. The germline CDR1 and CDR2 sequences are SGHRS and YFSETQ. J gave up 0 bases and V 5 bases, and 4 bases lay outside the gene matches. The CDR3 protein is CASRSDRPNYGYTF. The CDR3 DNA reads as TGCGCCAGCAGATCGGACAGGCCTAACTATGGCTACACCTTC.

This clone was recorded a few times. The chain employs TRBV2 and TRBJ1-5; no clear D gene. Trimming shortened V by 7 bases and J by 1 base, and 8 bases separated the two germline ends. The CDR3 is made up of 13 amino acids. Germline values: CDR1 SNHLY, CDR2 FYNNEI. The CDR3 spells CASNSRSNQPQHF. The CDR3 DNA is TGTGCCAGCAACTCTAGGAGCAATCAGCCCCAGCATTTT.

This clone was counted only a few times. The chain recombines TRBV29-1 with TRBJ2-2; 8 bases are shared with TRBD1. This CDR3 has 15 residues. After removal of 6 bases from V and 6 bases from J, the junction contained 12 bases not matched to a gene. Per germline, CDR1 SQVTM and CDR2 ANQGSEA. The CDR3: CSVRTGGVFPGELFF. The CDR3, as DNA: TGCAGCGTAAGAACAGGGGGTGTGTTCCCCGGGGAGCTGTTTTTT.

The chain recombines TRBV9 with TRBJ2-3; no reliable D call. Germline values: CDR1 SGDLS, CDR2 YYNGEE. The CDR3 is 14 residues long. Between the trimmed V and J ends, which lost 1 base and 1 base, there was a span of 7 bases. The CDR3 DNA is TGTGCCAGCAGCGTAATAGCTCGCACAGATACGCAGTATTTT. Its protein product is CASSVIARTDTQYF.

The J gene is TRBJ2-1, the V gene TRBV5-4, with 8 bases that match TRBD2. The CDR3 has 16 residues. Trimming at V came to 0 bases and at J to 2 bases, leaving 4 bases not matched to a gene. Germline CDR1 is SGHNT and CDR2 is YYREEE (reference sequence). The DNA for the CDR3 is TGTGCCAGCAGCTTGGATCCAGCGGGGGCCTACAATGAGCAGTTCTTC. It specifies CASSLDPAGAYNEQFF.

In its sample, this clone was seen once. J is TRBJ2-7 and V is TRBV27; D is perhaps TRBD1 (5 bases). CDR1 MNHEY and CDR2 SMNVEV come from the germline V gene (reference sequence). CDR3 length equals 14 residues. Trimming cost V 5 bases and J 2 bases, with 13 bases left between them. The CDR3 sequence is CASSHFDSTYEQYF. The CDR3, as DNA: TGTGCCAGCAGTCATTTCGACAGTACCTACGAGCAGTACTTC.

The CDR3 DNA reads as TGTGCCAGCAGCACCCTAGCGGGCACCGGGGAGCTGTTTTTT. Translation gives CASSTLAGTGELFF. The V and J genes are TRBV7-6 and TRBJ2-2, with 8 nucleotides matching TRBD2. Trimming at V came to 5 bases and at J to 4 bases, leaving 3 bases not matched to a gene. Germline CDR1 and CDR2: SGHVS and FNYEAQ. The length of the CDR3 is 14 residues.

The V call is TRBV24-1, the J call TRBJ2-1; 8 bases agree with TRBD2. CDR1 is KGHDR, CDR2 SFDVKD, per germline. This CDR3 spans 17 amino acids. Losses at the gene ends were 4 bases for V and 0 bases for J; bases not matched to a gene: 7. CDR3 DNA: TGTGCCACCAGTGACAGTAGCGGGGTGAGCTCCTACAATGAGCAGTTCTTC. Amino acids: CATSDSSGVSSYNEQFF.

The genes are TRBV5-1 and TRBJ2-7, with TRBD2 matching 12 bases. The CDR3 consists of 17 residues. V dropped 0 bases and J dropped 0; count of bases not matched to a gene: 4. Germline lookup yields CDR1 SGHRS and CDR2 YFSETQ. The CDR3 DNA reads TGCGCCAGCAGCTTGGGACTAGCGGGAGCCAGCTCCTACGAGCAGTACTTC. Translated, it gives CASSLGLAGASSYEQYF.

The rearrangement uses TRBV30 and TRBJ1-5; D possibly corresponds to TRBD1 (6 bases). The CDR3 has 15 residues. The ends were cut back, 3 bases at V and 4 bases at J, with 16 bases in the middle. The germline V gene encodes CDR1 GTSNPN and CDR2 SVGIG (reference sequence). The chain's CDR3 is CAWRRQENLNQPQHF. The CDR3, as DNA: TGTGCCTGGAGACGACAGGAGAACCTTAATCAGCCCCAGCATTTT. The variable domain in full, with the rest retrieved from reference TRBV30 and TRBJ1-5, is SQTIHQWPATLVQPVGSPLSLECTVEGTSNPNLYWYRQAAGRGLQLLFYSVGIGQISSEVPQNLSASRPQDRQFILSSKKLLLSDSGFYLCAWRRQENLNQPQHFGDGTRLSIL.

The chain carries TRBV3-1 (or the pseudogene TRBV3-2) and TRBJ1-2, with TRBD1 matching 7 bases. This CDR3 has 12 residues. The ends lost 5 bases at V and 12 bases at J; junction bases unmatched: 9. The germline gives CDR1 LGHDT, CDR2 YNNKEL (reference sequence). DNA for the CDR3: TGTGCCAGCAGCGACAGGGCGCGGGGCCACACCTTC. Amino acids: CASSDRARGHTF.

This chain uses TRBV30 with TRBJ2-2; the match to TRBD2 covers 15 bases. The germline gives CDR1 GTSNPN, CDR2 SVGIG (reference sequence). CDR3 length equals 17 residues. V lost 2 bases and J lost 11; bases outside the gene matches: 12. CDR3 region: CAWSLARTSGRVDELFF. As DNA, the CDR3 is TGTGCCTGGAGTTTAGCCAGGACTAGCGGGAGGGTGGACGAGCTGTTTTTT. The full variable domain, its missing parts supplied by reference TRBV30 and TRBJ2-2, is SQTIHQWPATLVQPVGSPLSLECTVEGTSNPNLYWYRQAAGRGLQLLFYSVGIGQISSEVPQNLSASRPQDRQFILSSKKLLLSDSGFYLCAWSLARTSGRVDELFFGEGSRLTVL.

This clone appeared a few times. The chain joins TRBV5-4 to TRBJ2-2; 10 bases align to TRBD1. Germline V lookup: CDR1 SGHNT, CDR2 YYREEE (reference sequence). Trimming at V came to 3 bases and at J to 5 bases, leaving 4 bases not matched to a gene. This CDR3 contains 15 residues. The CDR3 is CASSSRGQGTGELFF. CDR3 DNA sequence: TGTGCCAGCAGCTCCCGGGGACAGGGGACCGGGGAGCTGTTTTTT.

This chain links TRBV6-6 with TRBJ2-1; D might be TRBD2 (6 bases). CDR3 size: 15 residues. The germline V and J ends were trimmed by 4 bases and 2 bases, with 12 bases remaining between them. Germline assignment: CDR1 MNHNY and CDR2 SVGAGI (reference sequence). CDR3: CASSSGGQTYNEQFF. The CDR3 DNA sequence: TGTGCCAGCAGTTCAGGAGGGCAAACCTACAATGAGCAGTTCTTC.

This clone is a singleton in its sample. The chain couples TRBV27 to TRBJ2-7; 10 bases line up with TRBD1. The ends lost 3 bases at V and 3 bases at J; junction bases unmatched: 5. CDR1 is MNHEY, CDR2 SMNVEV, per germline (reference sequence). The CDR3 consists of 15 residues. Written as DNA, the CDR3 is TGTGCCAGCAGTTTTATGGGACAGGGGTTCTACGAGCAGTACTTC. This codes for CASSFMGQGFYEQYF.

The chain couples TRBV11-3 to TRBJ1-5; TRBD1 agrees at 8 bases. This CDR3 region has 14 residues. V dropped 3 bases and J dropped 10; count of bases not matched to a gene: 8. Germline V CDR1 and CDR2: SGHNT, YENEEA. The CDR3 bases are TGTGCCAGCAGCTTCCACAGGGGGTCCCTTCCCCAGCATTTT. Residues: CASSFHRGSLPQHF.

The chain is built from TRBV4-1 and TRBJ2-7; 10 bases agree with TRBD1. Trimming at V came to 3 bases and at J to 5 bases, leaving 7 bases not matched to a gene. CDR3 length: 15 residues. The germline V gene encodes CDR1 MGHRA and CDR2 YSYEKL. The CDR3 DNA reads as TGCGCCAGCAGCCACGGGACAGGGGCTCGAGACGAGCAGTACTTC. It is translated as CASSHGTGARDEQYF.

Comment on this clone: Other nucleotide sequences in the sample specify the same CDR3. The chain combines TRBV2 with TRBJ1-1; D is unresolved. Germline V gene lookup returns CDR1 SNHLY and CDR2 FYNNEI. The CDR3 extends over 13 amino acids. The V gene lost 3 bases and the J gene lost 4 bases, with 9 bases spanning the gap. CDR3 amino acids: CASSEGPGTEAFF. The CDR3 coding sequence is TGTGCCAGCAGTGAGGGCCCCGGCACTGAAGCTTTCTTT.

The chain recombines TRBV7-2 with TRBJ2-7; the match to TRBD1 covers 9 bases. V trimming: 1 base; J trimming: 3 bases; junction bases outside the gene matches: 4. CDR3 length: 15 amino acids. CDR1 and CDR2 from the germline V gene are SGHTA and FQGNSA. This chain's CDR3 is CASSLDRGLYYEQYF. The CDR3 coding sequence is TGTGCCAGCAGCTTAGACAGGGGGCTATACTACGAGCAGTACTTC. Filled out from reference TRBV7-2 and TRBJ2-7, the complete variable domain reads GAGVSQSPSNKVTEKGKDVELRCDPISGHTALYWYRQSLGQGLEFLIYFQGNSAPDKSGLPSDRFSAERTGGSVSTLTIQRTQQEDSAVYLCASSLDRGLYYEQYFGPGTRLTVT.

This clone was observed a handful of times. V is TRBV7-9 and J is TRBJ2-5, with D possibly being TRBD2 (5 bases). This CDR3 is 12 amino acids long. The germline V and J ends were trimmed by 5 bases and 5 bases, with 9 bases remaining between them. The germline V gene has CDR1 SEHNR and CDR2 FQNEAQ (reference sequence). DNA for the CDR3: TGTGCCAGCAGCCGAGGAGGCGAGACCCAGTACTTC. Protein: CASSRGGETQYF.

The V call is TRBV5-4, the J call TRBJ1-1; TRBD1 aligns across 8 bases. J gave up 8 bases and V 2 bases, and 11 bases lay outside the gene matches. Germline V gene lookup returns CDR1 SGHNT and CDR2 YYREEE (reference sequence). CDR3 size: 15 residues. CDR3 sequence reads: CASSFDQGAPAEAFF. Written as DNA, the CDR3 is TGTGCCAGCAGCTTCGATCAGGGGGCACCCGCAGAAGCTTTCTTT.

The chain has TRBV27 and TRBJ1-2; D might be TRBD1 (6 bases). Trimming cost V 5 bases and J 7 bases, with 20 bases left between them. This CDR3 has 15 amino acids. The germline gives CDR1 MNHEY, CDR2 SMNVEV (reference sequence). The CDR3 loop is CASSPHDRRGSGYTF. The CDR3 DNA is TGTGCCAGCAGTCCGCATGACAGGCGGGGGAGTGGCTACACCTTC.